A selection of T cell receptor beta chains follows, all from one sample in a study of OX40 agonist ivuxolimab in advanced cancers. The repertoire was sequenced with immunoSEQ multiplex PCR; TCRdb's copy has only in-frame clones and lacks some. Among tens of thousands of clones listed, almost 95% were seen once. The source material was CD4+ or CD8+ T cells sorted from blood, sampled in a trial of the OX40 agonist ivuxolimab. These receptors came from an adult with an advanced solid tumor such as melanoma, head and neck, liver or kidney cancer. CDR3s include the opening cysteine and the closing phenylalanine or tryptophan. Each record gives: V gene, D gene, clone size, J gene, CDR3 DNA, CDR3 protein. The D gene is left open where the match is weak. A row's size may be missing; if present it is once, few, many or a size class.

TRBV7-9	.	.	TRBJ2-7	TGTGCCAGCAGCCCCCCCTCAGTCACCGACTCCTACGAGCAGTACTTC	CASSPPSVTDSYEQYF
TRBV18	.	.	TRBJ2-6	TGTGCCAGCTCACCTGGAACGGGATTCGCGGAAGGGGCCAACGTCCTGACTTTC	CASSPGTGFAEGANVLTF
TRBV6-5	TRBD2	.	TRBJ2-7	TGTGCCAGCAGTGGGACTAGCGGAAGATACGAGCAGTACTTC	CASSGTSGRYEQYF
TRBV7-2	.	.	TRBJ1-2	TGTGCCAGCAGCTACAATACCCGGGACCTTCTTAACTATGGCTACACCTTC	CASSYNTRDLLNYGYTF
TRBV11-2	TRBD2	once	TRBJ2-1	TGTGCCTCCCAGCGGGAGGTAACCTCCTACAATGAGCAGTTCTTC	CASQREVTSYNEQFF
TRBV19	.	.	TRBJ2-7	TGTGCCAGTACACAGGGCTACGAGCAGTACTTC	CASTQGYEQYF
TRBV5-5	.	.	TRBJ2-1	TGTGCCAGCAGACAGAGGGGGGACAATGAGCAGTTCTTC	CASRQRGDNEQFF
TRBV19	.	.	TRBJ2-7	TGTGCCAGTAGTACTTACCAGGGGTACTACGAGCAGTACTTC	CASSTYQGYYEQYF
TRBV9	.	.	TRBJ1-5	TGTGCCAGCAGCGGTGGACAGTCCAATTGGCCCCAGCATTTT	CASSGGQSNWPQHF
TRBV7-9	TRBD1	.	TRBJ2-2	TGTGCCAGCAGCTTAGGGACCAGGGGGCTGACCGGGGAGCTGTTTTTT	CASSLGTRGLTGELFF
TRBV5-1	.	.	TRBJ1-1	TGCGCCAGCAGCTTGGCCCCCGACGGGGCTTTCTTT	CASSLAPDGAFF
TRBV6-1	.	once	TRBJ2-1	TGTGCCAGCAGTCCCTACTTCTTC	CASSPYFF
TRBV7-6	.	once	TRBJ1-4	TGTGCCAGCAGCCTGGGGGGGGCTAATGAAAAACTGTTTTTT	CASSLGGANEKLFF
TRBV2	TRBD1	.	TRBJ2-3	TGTGCCAGCGATGGGACAGCAAGCACAGATACGCAGTATTTT	CASDGTASTDTQYF
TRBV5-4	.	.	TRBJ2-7	TGTGCCAGCAGCTTCGGCCACGAGCAGTACTTC	CASSFGHEQYF
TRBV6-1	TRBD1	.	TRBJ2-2	TGTGCCAGCAGTGTCAACAGGGGCACCGGGGAGCTGTTTTTT	CASSVNRGTGELFF
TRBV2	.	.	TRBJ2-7	TGTGCCAGCAGCGGGGTTTCAACCTACGAGCAGTACTTC	CASSGVSTYEQYF
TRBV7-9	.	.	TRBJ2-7	TGTGCCAGCAGCTTAGAACACGAGCAGTACTTC	CASSLEHEQYF
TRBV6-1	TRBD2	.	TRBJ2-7	TGTGCCAGCAGTGCCCAACCGGGACTAGCGGGAGGTGGGTCCTACGAGCAGTACTTC	CASSAQPGLAGGGSYEQYF
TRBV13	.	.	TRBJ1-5	TGTGCCAGCAGCCTCGGGACAAACCAATGGCCCCAGCATTTT	CASSLGTNQWPQHF
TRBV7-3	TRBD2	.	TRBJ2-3	TGTGCCAGCAGCGTACTAGCGGGAGTATCAGATACGCAGTATTTT	CASSVLAGVSDTQYF
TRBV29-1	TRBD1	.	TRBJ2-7	TGCAGCGGGACCGGGACAGGGGGCGTCTACGAGCAGTACTTC	CSGTGTGGVYEQYF
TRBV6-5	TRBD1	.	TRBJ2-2	TGTGCCAGTTCGGGACAGGTCTCGAACACCGGGGAGCTGTTTTTT	CASSGQVSNTGELFF
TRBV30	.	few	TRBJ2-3	TGTGCCTGGGGTGTGACAGATACGCAGTATTTT	CAWGVTDTQYF
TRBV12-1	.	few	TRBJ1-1	TGTGCCAGCGGCCTTGGGGGAGACACTGAAGCTTTCTTT	CASGLGGDTEAFF
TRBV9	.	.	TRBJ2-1	TGTGCCAGCAGCGTAGGTCCCCTCCCCTCCAATGAGCAGTTCTTC	CASSVGPLPSNEQFF